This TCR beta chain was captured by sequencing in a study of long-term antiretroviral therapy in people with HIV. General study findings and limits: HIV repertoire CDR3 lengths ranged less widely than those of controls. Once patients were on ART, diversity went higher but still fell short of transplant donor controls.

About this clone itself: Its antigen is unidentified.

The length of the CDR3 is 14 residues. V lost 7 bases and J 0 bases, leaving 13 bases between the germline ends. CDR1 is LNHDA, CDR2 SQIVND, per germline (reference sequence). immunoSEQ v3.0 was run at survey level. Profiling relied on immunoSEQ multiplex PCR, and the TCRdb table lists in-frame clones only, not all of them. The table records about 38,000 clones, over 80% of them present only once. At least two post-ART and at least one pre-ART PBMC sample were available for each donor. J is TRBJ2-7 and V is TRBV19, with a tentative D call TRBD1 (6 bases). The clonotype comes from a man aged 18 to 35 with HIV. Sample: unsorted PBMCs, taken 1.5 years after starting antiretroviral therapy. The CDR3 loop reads CASKFDRFSYEQYF. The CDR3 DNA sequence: TGTGCCAGTAAATTCGACAGGTTCTCCTACGAGCAGTACTTC.